These 5 T cell receptor beta chains originate from one sample sequenced in a study of shared clonotypes between healthy human individuals. Measured with immunoSEQ multiplex PCR; TCRdb has only the in-frame clones, and not every one. The table includes over 1.4 million clones, about 96% detected once. Input material: naive CD4+ T cells sorted from blood. Regarding subset: CD45RA+ positively selected. Receptors were obtained from a man younger than 45 in good health.

This chain links TRBV10-3 with TRBJ2-7; 7 nucleotides match TRBD1. Unmatched junction bases numbered 12, after V lost 4 bases and J lost 6 bases. The CDR3 loop spans 15 amino acids. Germline lookup yields CDR1 ENHRY and CDR2 SYGVKD. The CDR3 reads CAISGTRDSLGEQYF. The CDR3 nucleotides are TGTGCCATCAGTGGAACGAGGGACAGCCTCGGCGAGCAGTACTTC.

This sequence joins TRBV6-5 and TRBJ2-5, with D hard to call. The CDR3 is 14 amino acids. V lost 2 bases and J 5 bases, leaving 12 bases between the germline ends. Germline V lookup: CDR1 MNHEY, CDR2 SVGAGI. CDR3 DNA sequence: TGTGCCAGCAGTTACCTCTCTAGTGGCGAGACCCAGTACTTC. Its translation is CASSYLSSGETQYF.

The J gene is TRBJ2-1, the V gene TRBV21-1; the listed D gene, TRBD1, was not tested against the DNA. TRBV21-1 is noted as a pseudogene. This CDR3 comprises 15 residues. CDR3 sequence: CASSKGVYPYNEQFF. As DNA, the CDR3 is TGTGCCAGCAGCAAGGGCGTCTACCCCTACAATGAGCAGTTCTTC.

The chain has TRBV5-4 and TRBJ2-1; no reliable D call. Germline lookup yields CDR1 SGHNT and CDR2 YYREEE (reference sequence). V was shortened by 4 bases and J by 9 bases, with 11 bases between the two germline ends. The CDR3 sequence is 12 residues long. The CDR3 DNA is TGTGCCAGCAGCCCTTGGGCCGGTGAGCAGTTCTTC. Its protein is CASSPWAGEQFF. Full variable domain (remainder filled in from reference TRBV5-4 and TRBJ2-1): ETGVTQSPTHLIKTRGQQVTLRCSSQSGHNTVSWYQQALGQGPQFIFQYYREEENGRGNFPPRFSGLQFPNYSSELNVNALELDDSALYLCASSPWAGEQFFGPGTRLTVL.

The chain couples TRBV4-3 to TRBJ2-7; D possibly uses TRBD1 or TRBD2 (5 bases each). Between the trimmed V and J ends, which lost 1 base and 2 bases, there was a span of 9 bases. This CDR3 is 14 amino acids long. From germline, CDR1 is LGHNA and CDR2 YSLEER. CDR3 sequence reads: CASSQAGPAYEQYF. Written as DNA, the CDR3 is TGCGCCAGCAGCCAAGCGGGACCCGCCTACGAGCAGTACTTC.